This TCR beta chain was identified during a study of T cell responses to AZD1222 COVID-19 vaccine. CDR1 is SGHAT and CDR2 is FQNNGV in the germline V gene. V was clipped by 1 base and J by 5 bases, with 6 bases between them. This CDR3 is built from 12 residues. Worth noting for this clone: As yet, its antigen is unknown.

Libraries were prepared by immunoSEQ multiplex PCR; TCRdb keeps only in-frame clonotypes and omits some of them. The table includes about 94,000 clones, over 75% detected once. Study-wide points: Nearly half of unique spike-specific TCRs reportedly avoided B.1.351 and B.1.1.7 mutated regions. Donor demographics were predominantly white British with a female majority; clonal diversity may be underestimated. At baseline, just 6 or 7 AZD1222 recipients tested seropositive. Repertoires were sampled only after the peak T cell response.

Specimen: peripheral blood, collected on day 0 of AZD1222 vaccination. V usage is TRBV11-2 and J usage is TRBJ2-7, with D maybe TRBD1 (5 bases). The TCR was taken from an adult in good health. In DNA, the CDR3 is TGTGCCAGCAGCTTAGCCAGGGACGAGCAGTACTTC. Its protein product is CASSLARDEQYF.